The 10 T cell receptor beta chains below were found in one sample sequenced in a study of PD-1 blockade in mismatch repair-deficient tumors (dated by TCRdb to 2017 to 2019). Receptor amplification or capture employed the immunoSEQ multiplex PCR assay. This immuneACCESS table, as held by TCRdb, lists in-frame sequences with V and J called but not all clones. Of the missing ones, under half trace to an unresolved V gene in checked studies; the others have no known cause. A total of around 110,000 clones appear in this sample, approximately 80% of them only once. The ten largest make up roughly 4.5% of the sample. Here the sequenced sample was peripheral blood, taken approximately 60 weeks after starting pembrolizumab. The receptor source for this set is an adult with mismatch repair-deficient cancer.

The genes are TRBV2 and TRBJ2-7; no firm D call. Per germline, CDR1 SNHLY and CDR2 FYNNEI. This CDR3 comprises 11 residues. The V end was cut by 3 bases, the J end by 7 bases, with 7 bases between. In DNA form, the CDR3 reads TGTGCCAGCAGTGATTACAAAGAGCAGTACTTC. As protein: CASSDYKEQYF.

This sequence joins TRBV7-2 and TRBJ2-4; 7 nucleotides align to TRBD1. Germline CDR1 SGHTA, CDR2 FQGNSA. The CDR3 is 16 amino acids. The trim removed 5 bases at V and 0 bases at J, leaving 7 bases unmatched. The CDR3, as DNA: TGTGCCAGCAGCCCCGACAGGGCACTAGCCAAAAACATTCAGTACTTC. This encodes CASSPDRALAKNIQYF.

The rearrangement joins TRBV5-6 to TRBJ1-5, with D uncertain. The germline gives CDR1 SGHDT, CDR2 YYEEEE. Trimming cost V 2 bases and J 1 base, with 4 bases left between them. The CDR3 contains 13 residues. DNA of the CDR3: TGTGCCAGCAGCTTTGGCAGCAATCAGCCCCAGCATTTT. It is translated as CASSFGSNQPQHF.

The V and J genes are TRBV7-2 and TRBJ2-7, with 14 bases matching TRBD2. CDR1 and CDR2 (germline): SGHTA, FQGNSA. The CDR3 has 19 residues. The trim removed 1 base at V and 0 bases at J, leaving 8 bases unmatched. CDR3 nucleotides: TGTGCCAGCAGCTTAGTGGGGACTAGCGGGAGAGTCAGCTCCTACGAGCAGTACTTC. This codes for CASSLVGTSGRVSSYEQYF. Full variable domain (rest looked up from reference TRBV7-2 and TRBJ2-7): GAGVSQSPSNKVTEKGKDVELRCDPISGHTALYWYRQSLGQGLEFLIYFQGNSAPDKSGLPSDRFSAERTGGSVSTLTIQRTQQEDSAVYLCASSLVGTSGRVSSYEQYFGPGTRLTVT.

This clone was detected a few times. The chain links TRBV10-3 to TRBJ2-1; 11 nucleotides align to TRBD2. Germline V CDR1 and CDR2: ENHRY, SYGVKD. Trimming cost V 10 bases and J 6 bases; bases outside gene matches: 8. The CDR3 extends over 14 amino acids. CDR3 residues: CATGGTSGLNEQFF. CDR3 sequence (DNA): TGTGCCACCGGGGGGACTAGCGGTCTCAATGAGCAGTTCTTC.

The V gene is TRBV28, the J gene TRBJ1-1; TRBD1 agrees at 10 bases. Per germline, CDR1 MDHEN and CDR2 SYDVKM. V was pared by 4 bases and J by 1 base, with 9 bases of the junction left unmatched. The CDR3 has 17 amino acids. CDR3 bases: TGTGCCAGCAGTTCCCGACAGGGGGCCGAAGCGAACACTGAAGCTTTCTTT. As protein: CASSSRQGAEANTEAFF.

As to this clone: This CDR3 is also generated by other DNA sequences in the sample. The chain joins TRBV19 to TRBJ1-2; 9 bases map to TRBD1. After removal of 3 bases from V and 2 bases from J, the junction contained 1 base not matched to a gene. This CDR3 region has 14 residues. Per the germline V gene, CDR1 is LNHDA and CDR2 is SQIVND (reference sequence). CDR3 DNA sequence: TGTGCCAGTAGTATCGGACAGGGGAACTATGGCTACACCTTC. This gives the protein CASSIGQGNYGYTF.

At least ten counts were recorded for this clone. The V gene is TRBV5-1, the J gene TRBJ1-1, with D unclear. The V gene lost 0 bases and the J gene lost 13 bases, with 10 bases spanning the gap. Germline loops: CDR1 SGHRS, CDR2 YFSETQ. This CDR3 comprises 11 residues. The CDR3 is CASSLGSWGFF. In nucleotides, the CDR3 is TGCGCCAGCAGCTTGGGATCCTGGGGTTTCTTT.

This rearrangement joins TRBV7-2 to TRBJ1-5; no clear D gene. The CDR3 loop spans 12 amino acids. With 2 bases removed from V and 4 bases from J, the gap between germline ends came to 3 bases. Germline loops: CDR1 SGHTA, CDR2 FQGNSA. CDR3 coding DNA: TGTGCCAGCAGCTTACAGAATCAGCCCCAGCATTTT. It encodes CASSLQNQPQHF.

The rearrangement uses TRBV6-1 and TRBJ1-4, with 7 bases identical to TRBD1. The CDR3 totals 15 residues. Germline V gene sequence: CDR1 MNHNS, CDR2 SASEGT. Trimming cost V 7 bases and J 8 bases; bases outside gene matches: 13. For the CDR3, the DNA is TGTGCCAGCACGAAGGCGGGACAGCCTGGGGAAAAACTGTTTTTT. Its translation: CASTKAGQPGEKLFF.